This TCR beta chain was captured by sequencing in a study of CD8+ T cells in alopecia areata. General study results and limits: Lesional scalp, especially alopecia totalis/universalis, showed higher clonality than normal scalp. Normal skin's resident alphabeta T cells are also sequenced in scalp samples.

A note on this clone: Its antigen is unknown.

Reverse transcribed after extraction, RNA yielded cDNA as the sequencing template. Data came from immunoSEQ multiplex PCR; TCRdb stores just in-frame clones and leaves some out. The table has fewer than 90,000 clones, about 51% seen once. The germline gives CDR1 SGDLS, CDR2 YYNGEE. The CDR3 loop spans 12 amino acids. The V gene lost 0 bases and the J gene lost 6 bases, with 4 bases spanning the gap. Specimens obtained from alopecia areata patients comprised lesional scalp punch biopsies and peripheral blood. This clonotype originated in a human donor with alopecia areata. This chain links TRBV9 with TRBJ2-1, with no clear D. The source material was NKG2D-high CD8+ T cells sorted from blood. CDR3 coding DNA: TGTGCCAGCAGCGTAGTATCCAATGAGCAGTTCTTC. Translation: CASSVVSNEQFF.